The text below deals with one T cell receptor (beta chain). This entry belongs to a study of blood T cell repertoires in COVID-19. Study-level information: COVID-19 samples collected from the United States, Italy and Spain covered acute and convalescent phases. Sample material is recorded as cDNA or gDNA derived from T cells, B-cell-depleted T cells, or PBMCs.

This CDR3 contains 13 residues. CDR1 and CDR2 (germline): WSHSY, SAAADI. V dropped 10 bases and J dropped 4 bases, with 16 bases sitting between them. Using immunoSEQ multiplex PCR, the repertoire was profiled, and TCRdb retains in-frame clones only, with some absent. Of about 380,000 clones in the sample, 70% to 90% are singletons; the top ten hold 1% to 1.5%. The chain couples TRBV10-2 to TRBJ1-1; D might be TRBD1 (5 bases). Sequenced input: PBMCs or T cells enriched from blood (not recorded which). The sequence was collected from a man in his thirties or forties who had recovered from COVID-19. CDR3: CATTGGLGTEAFF. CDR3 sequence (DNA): TGCGCCACCACGGGGGGATTGGGCACTGAAGCTTTCTTT.